The table lists the clone carrying this TCR beta chain with a few counts. No antigen is known for it. Constant-segment primers served in 5'RACE that generated TCR alpha and TCR beta cDNA libraries bearing sample barcodes and UMIs. Using its own MiXCR run on the 5' RACE reads, TCRdb lists one record per CDR3 protein. The sample lists 150,000 to 200,000 distinct CDR3 sequences; 20% to 25% were seen once. The sample is drawn from a study of T-cell memory formation after mild COVID-19. In the study overall: Among the donors, TCR clusters were largely specific to each donor. Study-wide results and caveats: The pre-infection memory compartment contained some responding clones, suggesting cross-reactive memory joined. CD4+ bias marked clones expanding day 15 to 37, unlike balanced contracting clones.

Germline CDR1 LGHDT, CDR2 YNNKEL (reference sequence). The CDR3 has 16 amino acids. The V and J ends lost 1 base and 4 bases respectively, with 15 bases between them. The sequenced sample was PBMCs or a T cell subset sorted from them (not recorded which). The source is an adult woman who had mild COVID-19 (a few samples of this study predate the infection). Cell type and time point are not known. The chain links TRBV3-1 to TRBJ2-3, with D possibly TRBD1 on 5 matching bases. CDR3 residues: CASSQVSGRVADTQYF. CDR3 bases: TGTGCCAGCAGCCAAGTTTCCGGCAGGGTGGCAGATACGCAGTATTTT.